These 8 T cell receptor beta chains share one sample of origin, sequenced in a study of tumor-infiltrating lymphocytes in primary liver carcinoma. Blood RNA was derived from unsorted whole blood, and germline DNA was extracted too. A primer in the constant region served to generate TCR beta cDNA from roughly 550 ng of total RNA. ARM-PCR was slightly modified, and three nested multiplex PCR rounds with it gave rise to the TCR beta libraries. The two initial PCR rounds, around 11 cycles each, used TRBV1-TRBV30 forward and C-beta reverse primers. Each CDR3 protein gets one entry after TCRdb re-called the multiplex PCR reads with MiXCR. The data show around 210,000 distinct CDR3 sequences, less than 75% seen once. Sequencing was done on a sample of peripheral blood. Receptor source: a woman aged 60-70 years with primary liver carcinoma and hepatitis B virus infection.

J is TRBJ2-2 and V is TRBV5-1, with 8 bases fitting TRBD2. V shed 0 bases, J shed 2 bases, and the junction held 3 bases outside the gene matches. Germline assignment: CDR1 SGHRS and CDR2 YFSETQ. The CDR3 contains 16 residues. The CDR3 loop is CASSLATSGNTGELFF. CDR3 DNA sequence: TGCGCCAGCAGCTTGGCCACTAGCGGAAACACCGGGGAGCTGTTTTTT.

The chain carries TRBV5-1 and TRBJ1-6, with TRBD1 as a possible D gene (6 bases). Per germline, CDR1 SGHRS and CDR2 YFSETQ. With 6 bases removed from V and 14 bases from J, the gap between germline ends came to 27 bases. The CDR3 length is 16 residues. CDR3 region: CASTGNPGAVNEALHF. CDR3 nucleotides: TGCGCCAGCACCGGAAACCCAGGGGCCGTAAACGAGGCCCTCCACTTT. The entire variable domain, with the rest obtained from reference TRBV5-1 and TRBJ1-6, is as follows: KAGVTQTPRYLIKTRGQQVTLSCSPISGHRSVSWYQQTPGQGLQFLFEYFSETQRNKGNFPGRFSGRQFSNSRSEMNVSTLELGDSALYLCASTGNPGAVNEALHFGNGTRLTVT.

Notes on this clonotype: This may be a read error: a much more frequent sequence differs by one nucleotide. The J gene is TRBJ2-7, the V gene TRBV4-2; 12 bases are shared with TRBD2. The germline V gene encodes CDR1 LGHNA and CDR2 YNFKEQ. V lost 4 bases to trimming and J lost 7 bases; unmatched junction nucleotides: 2. The CDR3 is made up of 13 amino acids. The CDR3 spells CASSRTSGEEQYF. As DNA, the CDR3 is TGTGCCAGCAGCCGGACTAGCGGGGAAGAGCAGTACTTC.

As for this clonotype: This clone may be a read error of a much larger clone one base away. This likely comes from a read error, as the CDR3 has no conserved phenylalanine or tryptophan at its end. The gene calls are TRBV10-3 and TRBJ1-5, with D possibly matching TRBD1 (5 bases). CDR1 and CDR2 (germline): ENHRY, SYGVKD. Between the trimmed V and J ends, which lost 0 bases and 6 bases, there was a span of 9 bases. CDR3 length: 14 residues. DNA for the CDR3: TGTGCCATCAGTGAGTCCCAGGGACTTCAGCCCCAGCATTTG. This sequence encodes CAISESQGLQPQHL.

There are a few counts of this clonotype. This chain connects TRBV6-6 to TRBJ2-7; no clear D. V gave up 4 bases and J gave up 2 bases, with 12 bases separating them. Germline V lookup: CDR1 MNHNY, CDR2 SVGAGI (reference sequence). The length of the CDR3 is 14 residues. CDR3 protein: CASSSSDGTYEQYF. The DNA of the CDR3 is TGTGCCAGCAGTTCTTCCGACGGTACCTACGAGCAGTACTTC.

V and J are TRBV11-2 and TRBJ1-3; 7 bases line up with TRBD1. Germline V gene lookup returns CDR1 SGHAT and CDR2 FQNNGV. There are 13 residues in the CDR3. CDR3 coding DNA: TGTACAAGCAGCCGGACAGGAGGAAACACCATATATTTT. Protein: CTSSRTGGNTIYF. The whole variable domain, filled in from reference TRBV11-2 and TRBJ1-3, reads EAGVAQSPRYKIIEKRQSVAFWCNPISGHATLYWYQQILGQGPKLLIQFQNNGVVDDSQLPKDRFSAERLKGVDSTLKIQPAKLEDSAVYLCTSSRTGGNTIYFGEGSWLTVV.

The chain joins TRBV30 to TRBJ2-1, with TRBD2 matching 11 bases. V trimming: 4 bases; J trimming: 6 bases; junction bases outside the gene matches: 5. This CDR3 region has 14 residues. CDR1 and CDR2 (germline): GTSNPN, SVGIG (reference sequence). CDR3 bases: TGTGCCTGGACGGGACTAGCGGTCGCCAATGAGCAGTTCTTC. Residues: CAWTGLAVANEQFF.

This clonotype has at least ten counts. The chain carries TRBV29-1 and TRBJ2-3; D is ambiguous. The V gene lost 7 bases and the J gene lost 1 base, with 18 bases spanning the gap. Germline V lookup: CDR1 SQVTM, CDR2 ANQGSEA. The CDR3 has 15 residues. CDR3 residues: CSAFPRPSGTDTQYF. The CDR3 region has the DNA TGCAGCGCCTTTCCCCGGCCTTCGGGCACAGATACGCAGTATTTT.